Sequencing of this T cell receptor beta chain was carried out in a study of blood T cell repertoires in COVID-19. Using immunoSEQ multiplex PCR, the repertoire was profiled, and TCRdb retains in-frame clones only, with some absent. The data hold 170,000 or so clones, with 80% to 90% observed a single time. Only one count was recorded for this clone. The TCR was taken from a woman in her 70s with COVID-19, enrolled during active disease. Sequences were obtained from peripheral blood.

CDR3 bases: TGTGCCAGCAGCCAGGGACAGCCAGATACGCAGTATTTT. Protein product: CASSQGQPDTQYF. The chain uses TRBV4-2 and TRBJ2-3; TRBD1 matches at 7 bases. V trimming: 3 bases; J trimming: 4 bases; junction bases outside the gene matches: 1. Germline V lookup: CDR1 LGHNA, CDR2 YNFKEQ. The CDR3 length is 13 residues.